A selection of T cell receptor beta chains follows, all from one sample in a study of immune evolution from preneoplasia to lung adenocarcinoma. Measured with immunoSEQ multiplex PCR; TCRdb has only the in-frame clones, and not every one. The table lists 4,000 to 4,500 clones, around 74% of them singletons. Sequencing was performed on FFPE lung adenocarcinoma in situ tissue. The receptors stem from a person in their sixties or seventies with lung adenocarcinoma. CDR3s include the opening cysteine and the closing phenylalanine or tryptophan. Clone size, where shown, is once, few, many, or a class for clones that have expanded.

cdr3_length: 15; j_call: TRBJ1-2; v_call: TRBV6-6; clone_size: .; cdr3_aa: CASSPDGQRHYGYTF
cdr3_length: 14; j_call: TRBJ1-5; v_call: TRBV6-5; clone_size: .; cdr3_aa: CASSLGQSYQPQHF
cdr3_length: 15; j_call: TRBJ1-2; v_call: TRBV9; clone_size: .; cdr3_aa: CASSVGGSANYGYTF
cdr3_length: 13; j_call: TRBJ2-7; v_call: TRBV7-7; clone_size: .; cdr3_aa: CASSLETGTEQYF
cdr3_length: 14; j_call: TRBJ2-7; v_call: TRBV29-1; clone_size: .; cdr3_aa: CSVDRDGGSYEQYF
cdr3_length: 14; j_call: TRBJ1-1; v_call: TRBV27; clone_size: once; cdr3_aa: CASSAGQGVTEAFF
cdr3_length: 13; j_call: TRBJ2-5; v_call: TRBV7-8; clone_size: .; cdr3_aa: CASSPSGGETQYF
cdr3_length: 14; j_call: TRBJ2-2; v_call: TRBV30; clone_size: few; cdr3_aa: CAWSPTPETGELFF
cdr3_length: 16; j_call: TRBJ2-1; v_call: TRBV5-8; clone_size: .; cdr3_aa: CASSQETGGSYNEQFF
cdr3_length: 16; j_call: TRBJ1-5; v_call: TRBV5-6; clone_size: .; cdr3_aa: CASSYRTSRSNQPQHF
cdr3_length: 14; j_call: TRBJ2-7; v_call: TRBV27; clone_size: .; cdr3_aa: CASSLSAEAYEQYF
cdr3_length: 14; j_call: TRBJ2-7; v_call: TRBV9; clone_size: .; cdr3_aa: CASSVGGVPYEQYF
cdr3_length: 12; j_call: TRBJ1-2; v_call: TRBV27; clone_size: .; cdr3_aa: CASRTTSDGYTF
cdr3_length: 15; j_call: TRBJ1-1; v_call: TRBV19; clone_size: .; cdr3_aa: CASTQIPGMNTEAFF
cdr3_length: 15; j_call: TRBJ1-4; v_call: TRBV6-5; clone_size: .; cdr3_aa: CASSYSGRRGEKLFF
cdr3_length: 14; j_call: TRBJ2-7; v_call: TRBV6-5; clone_size: few; cdr3_aa: CASSYLGGVYEQYF
cdr3_length: 18; j_call: TRBJ2-3; v_call: TRBV6-1; clone_size: .; cdr3_aa: CASSEAGGAGPPTDTQYF
cdr3_length: 14; j_call: TRBJ1-5; v_call: TRBV6-5; clone_size: .; cdr3_aa: CASREGHQNQPQHF
cdr3_length: 18; j_call: TRBJ1-5; v_call: TRBV4-1; clone_size: once; cdr3_aa: CASSQKDKGRTGNQPQHF
cdr3_length: 14; j_call: TRBJ2-3; v_call: TRBV4-2; clone_size: .; cdr3_aa: CASSPRTSGDTQYF
cdr3_length: 15; j_call: TRBJ2-3; v_call: TRBV4-1; clone_size: .; cdr3_aa: CASSQDYSGTDTQYF
cdr3_length: 15; j_call: TRBJ2-2; v_call: TRBV19; clone_size: .; cdr3_aa: CASSSSKANTGELFF
cdr3_length: 13; j_call: TRBJ2-5; v_call: TRBV7-8; clone_size: .; cdr3_aa: CASSPQGGETQYF
cdr3_length: 15; j_call: TRBJ2-3; v_call: TRBV11-1; clone_size: .; cdr3_aa: CASSLGRYGGDTQYF
cdr3_length: 14; j_call: TRBJ1-2; v_call: TRBV6-5; clone_size: .; cdr3_aa: CASSYFAGDYGYTF
cdr3_length: 12; j_call: TRBJ1-2; v_call: TRBV29-1; clone_size: few; cdr3_aa: CSGGQGALGYTF
cdr3_length: 14; j_call: TRBJ2-1; v_call: TRBV7-2; clone_size: .; cdr3_aa: CASSPGSSYNEQFF